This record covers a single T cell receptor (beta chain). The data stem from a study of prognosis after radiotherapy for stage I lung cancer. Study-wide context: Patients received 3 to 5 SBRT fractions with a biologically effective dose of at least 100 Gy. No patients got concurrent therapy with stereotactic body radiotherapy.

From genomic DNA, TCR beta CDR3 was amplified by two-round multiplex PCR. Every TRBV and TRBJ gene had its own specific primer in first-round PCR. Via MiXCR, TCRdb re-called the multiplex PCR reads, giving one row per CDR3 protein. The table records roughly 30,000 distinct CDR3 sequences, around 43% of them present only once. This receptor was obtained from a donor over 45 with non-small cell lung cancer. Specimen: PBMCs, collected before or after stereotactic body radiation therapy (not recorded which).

The CDR3 DNA reads as TGTGCCAGCACCAAGACCCCCGGAAGCTCTGGAAACACCATATATTTT. Amino acid sequence: CASTKTPGSSGNTIYF. The rearrangement links TRBV7-2 to TRBJ1-3; D is undetermined. Trimming pared 7 bases from V and 0 bases from J, leaving 16 bases between. The CDR3 length is 16 residues. Germline V gene data show CDR1 as SGHTA and CDR2 as FQGNSA. The full variable domain, in which reference TRBV7-2 and TRBJ1-3 provide the parts outside the CDR3, is GAGVSQSPSNKVTEKGKDVELRCDPISGHTALYWYRQSLGQGLEFLIYFQGNSAPDKSGLPSDRFSAERTGGSVSTLTIQRTQQEDSAVYLCASTKTPGSSGNTIYFGEGSWLTVV.